The next 27 T cell receptor beta chains were all read from a single sample in a study of shared clonotypes between healthy human individuals (TCRdb year 2020). The method behind the library was the immunoSEQ multiplex PCR assay. TCRdb re-hosts the immuneACCESS table, in-frame sequences only. Its copies lack some clones; in the studies checked, an unresolved V gene accounts for under half of them, and the cause for the rest is not known. The sample table contains around 2.3 million clones; only one count was recorded for approximately 94% of them. The ten largest clones take up approximately 0.13% of the sample. Sequencing used naive CD4+ T cells sorted from blood. This specimen's cell subset or site label, interpreted: CD45RA+ positively selected. All receptors come from a man between 18 and 35 years old in good health.

The chain carries TRBV29-1 and TRBJ1-5; D gene unclear. The V end lost 6 bases, the J end lost 0 bases, and 12 bases lay between the germline ends. Looked up from germline, CDR1 is SQVTM and CDR2 is ANQGSEA. This CDR3 has 14 residues. The CDR3 sequence: CSVLHGDSNQPQHF. CDR3 nucleotide sequence: TGCAGCGTCTTACACGGGGATAGCAATCAGCCCCAGCATTTT.

The chain uses TRBV30 and TRBJ1-4, with TRBD1 as a possible D gene (5 bases). The CDR3 spans 13 residues. Germline V gene data show CDR1 as GTSNPN and CDR2 as SVGIG (reference sequence). The V end was cut by 7 bases, the J end by 7 bases, with 16 bases between. Here the CDR3 DNA reads TGTGCCTACGCACAGGTGGCGGGTGAAAAACTGTTTTTT. Translation gives CAYAQVAGEKLFF.

The chain uses TRBV2 and TRBJ1-5; D unclear. V lost 4 bases, J lost 5 bases, and 9 bases lay in between. The CDR3 is made up of 13 amino acids. The V gene's germline CDR1 is SNHLY and CDR2 FYNNEI. The CDR3 DNA follows: TGTGCCAGCAGTGTACCCCCCGATCAGCCCCAGCATTTT. Translation gives CASSVPPDQPQHF.

This rearrangement joins TRBV5-1 to TRBJ2-5, with TRBD2 as a possible D gene (5 bases). This CDR3 has 15 amino acids. Per the germline V gene, CDR1 is SGHRS and CDR2 is YFSETQ. Trimming stripped 1 base from V and 5 bases from J, with 15 bases between. The CDR3 loop is CASSLSGISSETQYF. The CDR3 DNA sequence: TGCGCCAGCAGCTTGTCGGGGATCTCCAGCGAGACCCAGTACTTC.

V usage is TRBV30 and J usage is TRBJ1-6; D is uncertain. CDR1 and CDR2 (germline): GTSNPN, SVGIG (reference sequence). The CDR3 covers 13 residues. Trimming pared 2 bases from V and 11 bases from J, leaving 13 bases between. The CDR3 DNA reads as TGTGCCTGGAGTCCCCAGGTACCGGCACCCCTCCACTTT. It is translated as CAWSPQVPAPLHF.

With regard to this clone: This sample also contains other DNA sequences that code for the same CDR3. The V and J genes are TRBV30 and TRBJ2-6; D remains ambiguous. CDR1 GTSNPN and CDR2 SVGIG come from the germline V gene (reference sequence). There are 13 residues in the CDR3. V was shortened by 5 bases and J by 0 bases, with 5 bases between the two germline ends. The DNA for the CDR3 is TGTGCCTGGTCAAGCTCTGGGGCCAACGTCCTGACTTTC. This gives the protein CAWSSSGANVLTF.

The chain links TRBV6-1 to TRBJ2-1; no clear D. The V and J ends lost 11 bases and 1 base respectively, with 12 bases between them. Per germline, CDR1 MNHNS and CDR2 SASEGT. The CDR3 loop spans 13 amino acids. DNA for the CDR3: TGTGCCTCAAGTGTTAGATCCTACAATGAGCAGTTCTTC. Amino acid sequence: CASSVRSYNEQFF.

This sequence joins TRBV2 and TRBJ2-5; unclear D gene. Trimming left V 2 bases short and J 0 bases short, with 10 bases between. Germline-derived CDR1 and CDR2 are SNHLY and FYNNEI. The CDR3 runs 15 residues. CDR3 region: CASSESLRYQETQYF. DNA for the CDR3: TGTGCCAGCAGTGAAAGCTTGCGGTACCAAGAGACCCAGTACTTC.

The count of this clone is one. The chain employs TRBV5-6 and TRBJ1-4; D is unresolved. V dropped 0 bases and J dropped 8 bases, with 14 bases sitting between them. The CDR3 totals 15 residues. In germline, CDR1 is SGHDT, CDR2 YYEEEE. Here the CDR3 DNA reads TGTGCCAGCAGCTTGGTTGGCCGAGAAGAGGAAAAACTGTTTTTT. Amino acid sequence: CASSLVGREEEKLFF.

The CDR3: CASRSPGQGTGELFF. CDR3 nucleotide sequence: TGTGCCAGCAGGAGTCCGGGACAGGGGACCGGGGAGCTGTTTTTT. The chain employs TRBV6-5 and TRBJ2-2; 10 nucleotides match TRBD1. This CDR3 is 15 amino acids long. Unmatched junction bases numbered 6, after V lost 6 bases and J lost 5 bases. Germline V lookup: CDR1 MNHEY, CDR2 SVGAGI.

The chain carries TRBV6-4 and TRBJ2-1, with 7 bases lining up with TRBD2. The junction had 9 bases not matched to a gene; V was cut back by 0 bases and J by 4 bases. The CDR3 loop spans 17 amino acids. Looked up from germline, CDR1 is MRHNA and CDR2 is SNTAGT. CDR3 DNA sequence: TGTGCCAGCAGTGACTCGTGGACGAGCGGGAAATACAATGAGCAGTTCTTC. It codes for CASSDSWTSGKYNEQFF.

The chain recombines TRBV10-3 with TRBJ2-1, with a possible D match to TRBD2 (6 bases). Per the germline V gene, CDR1 is ENHRY and CDR2 is SYGVKD. CDR3 length: 12 residues. V lost 10 bases and J lost 12, with 19 bases in between. CDR3 DNA sequence: TGTGCCACCGTGGGCGGGGTCGGGGCGCAGTTCTTC. Translated, it gives CATVGGVGAQFF.

This clone came up once. V gene TRBV2 combines with J gene TRBJ2-3; D possibly corresponds to TRBD1 (7 bases). V was trimmed by 6 bases and J by 0 bases, leaving 13 bases between them. The CDR3 extends over 15 amino acids. Germline-derived CDR1 and CDR2 are SNHLY and FYNNEI. CDR3: CASSAGQSSTDTQYF. CDR3 bases: TGTGCCAGCAGCGCGGGACAGTCTAGCACAGATACGCAGTATTTT.

CDR3 in amino acids: CASSPTTGRDGYTF. DNA for the CDR3: TGTGCCAGCTCACCGACCACAGGGAGGGATGGCTACACCTTC. The chain joins TRBV18 to TRBJ1-2; a possible D gene is TRBD1 (6 bases). Trimming stripped 3 bases from V and 6 bases from J, with 14 bases between. The length of the CDR3 is 14 residues. CDR1 and CDR2 (germline): KGHSH, LQKENI.

Notes on this clone: This CDR3 is also generated by other DNA sequences in the sample. CDR3 sequence (DNA): TGTGCCAGCAGTTCACCTAGCTCCTACAATGAGCAGTTCTTC. As protein: CASSSPSSYNEQFF. The V call is TRBV27, the J call TRBJ2-1; D not certain. CDR1 and CDR2 from the germline V gene are MNHEY and SMNVEV (reference sequence). Trimming pared 4 bases from V and 0 bases from J, leaving 7 bases between. This CDR3 has 14 amino acids.

The V gene is TRBV6-1, the J gene TRBJ1-5; D not resolved. Trimming removed 2 bases at V and 6 bases at J, with 11 bases between. The CDR3 loop spans 14 amino acids. The V gene's germline CDR1 is MNHNS and CDR2 SASEGT. The CDR3 nucleotides read TGTGCCAGCAGTGAATGGACCGGACTTCAGCCCCAGCATTTT. Translating gives CASSEWTGLQPQHF.

The chain has TRBV5-1 and TRBJ2-5; TRBD2 matches at 7 bases. Trimming at V came to 0 bases and at J to 2 bases, leaving 4 bases not matched to a gene. This CDR3 spans 15 amino acids. Germline values: CDR1 SGHRS, CDR2 YFSETQ. CDR3 amino acids: CASSLGPSGQETQYF. The CDR3 coding sequence is TGCGCCAGCAGCTTGGGGCCTAGCGGACAAGAGACCCAGTACTTC.

V usage is TRBV19 and J usage is TRBJ2-1; D may be TRBD1 (6 bases). Germline V gene data show CDR1 as LNHDA and CDR2 as SQIVND (reference sequence). There are 13 residues in the CDR3. Trimming pared 3 bases from V and 7 bases from J, leaving 10 bases between. The CDR3 DNA follows: TGTGCCAGTAGTATGGGGGCCCGGAATGAGCAGTTCTTC. As protein: CASSMGARNEQFF.

In DNA form, the CDR3 reads TGTGCCTGGAGCGAGTCAACTTCACCCCTCCACTTT. Translated: CAWSESTSPLHF. The chain carries TRBV30 and TRBJ1-6, with D unresolved. This CDR3 region has 12 residues. Germline CDR1 is GTSNPN and CDR2 is SVGIG (reference sequence). Trimming left V 3 bases short and J 9 bases short, with 9 bases between.

The rearrangement uses TRBV7-9 and TRBJ1-2, with D possibly being TRBD1 (5 bases). The CDR3 totals 15 residues. V gave up 7 bases and J gave up 0 bases, with 15 bases separating them. Looked up from germline, CDR1 is SEHNR and CDR2 is FQNEAQ (reference sequence). This chain's CDR3 is CASTARRGTNYGYTF. In DNA form, the CDR3 reads TGTGCCAGCACCGCCCGCCGGGGGACTAACTATGGCTACACCTTC. Supplemented by reference TRBV7-9 and TRBJ1-2, the full variable domain reads DTGVSQNPRHKITKRGQNVTFRCDPISEHNRLYWYRQTLGQGPEFLTYFQNEAQLEKSRLLSDRFSAERPKGSFSTLEIQRTEQGDSAMYLCASTARRGTNYGYTFGSGTRLTVV.

This clone showed up just once. The rearrangement uses TRBV10-3 and TRBJ2-2; D is ambiguous. Germline V gene sequence: CDR1 ENHRY, CDR2 SYGVKD. The CDR3 totals 11 residues. The V end lost 6 bases, the J end lost 5 bases, and 4 bases lay between the germline ends. The CDR3 sequence is CAISLTGELFF. Written as DNA, the CDR3 is TGTGCCATCAGCTTAACCGGGGAGCTGTTTTTT.

On this clone itself: Other DNA sequences in the sample encode the same CDR3. This chain joins TRBV5-1 and TRBJ2-1, with D tentatively TRBD2 (6 bases). Germline V lookup: CDR1 SGHRS, CDR2 YFSETQ. V lost 2 bases and J 2 bases, leaving 11 bases between the germline ends. The CDR3 consists of 15 residues. CDR3 region: CASSLNGGTYNEQFF. The CDR3 bases are TGCGCCAGCAGCTTAAACGGGGGAACCTACAATGAGCAGTTCTTC.

The chain carries TRBV9 and TRBJ2-3; 16 nucleotides align to TRBD2. The CDR3 is 18 amino acids. Germline lookup yields CDR1 SGDLS and CDR2 YYNGEE. The junction had 7 bases not matched to a gene; V was cut back by 5 bases and J by 1 base. The CDR3 region is CASSPGTSGGAGTDTQYF. CDR3 sequence (DNA): TGTGCCAGCAGTCCCGGGACTAGCGGGGGGGCGGGCACAGATACGCAGTATTTT.

The V and J genes are TRBV9 and TRBJ2-3; 9 nucleotides align to TRBD2. Germline lookup yields CDR1 SGDLS and CDR2 YYNGEE. V trimming: 0 bases; J trimming: 3 bases; junction bases outside the gene matches: 8. The CDR3 has 17 residues. Written as DNA, the CDR3 is TGTGCCAGCAGCGTAGGGGCTAGCGGGACCATTACAGATACGCAGTATTTT. Translation gives CASSVGASGTITDTQYF.

The chain uses TRBV28 and TRBJ1-2, with 9 bases fitting TRBD1. The CDR3 loop spans 13 amino acids. The germline V gene encodes CDR1 MDHEN and CDR2 SYDVKM. Trimming removed 4 bases from V and 8 bases from J; junction bases left unmatched: 5. The CDR3 spells CASSSGTGRGYTF. Here the CDR3 DNA reads TGTGCCAGCAGTTCCGGGACAGGGCGCGGCTACACCTTC.

J is TRBJ2-1 and V is TRBV1; TRBD2 is the table's D call and was not checked against the DNA. TRBV1 corresponds to a pseudogene. The CDR3 is 18 amino acids. This CDR3 reads CTSSHKTCGTSGSSEQFF. The CDR3 DNA reads TGCACCAGCAGCCACAAAACGTGTGGGACTAGCGGGAGTAGTGAGCAGTTCTTC.

The chain is built from TRBV27 and TRBJ2-5; D ambiguous. CDR1 is MNHEY, CDR2 SMNVEV, per germline (reference sequence). With 4 bases removed from V and 5 bases from J, the gap between germline ends came to 14 bases. CDR3 length: 14 amino acids. In nucleotides, the CDR3 is TGTGCCAGCAGTTCCCCGGGCAGCTCGGAGACCCAGTACTTC. It codes for CASSSPGSSETQYF.